This TCR beta chain emerged from a study of graft-versus-host responses after intestinal transplantation. Lamina propria and intraepithelial lymphocytes were released by processing graft tissue. Overall study findings and caveats: Recipient marrow harbored GvH clones, some of which surfaced first in ileum or blood.

For this clone: Its antigen is as yet unknown.

Data came from immunoSEQ multiplex PCR; TCRdb stores just in-frame clones and leaves some out. The table lists about 15,000 clones, about three fifths of them singletons. The sequence was obtained from a human patient who received an intestinal transplant, so some T cells may come from the graft donor. The sample was ileum tissue, taken 524 days after transplant.

The CDR3 loop is CASSLRAGGGETQYF. The CDR3 coding sequence is TGTGCCAGTAGTCTCCGGGCAGGGGGCGGAGAGACCCAGTACTTC. The V gene is TRBV19, the J gene TRBJ2-5; 8 bases match TRBD1. From germline, CDR1 is LNHDA and CDR2 SQIVND (reference sequence). V gave up 5 bases and J gave up 4 bases; unmatched junction bases: 9. This CDR3 spans 15 amino acids.